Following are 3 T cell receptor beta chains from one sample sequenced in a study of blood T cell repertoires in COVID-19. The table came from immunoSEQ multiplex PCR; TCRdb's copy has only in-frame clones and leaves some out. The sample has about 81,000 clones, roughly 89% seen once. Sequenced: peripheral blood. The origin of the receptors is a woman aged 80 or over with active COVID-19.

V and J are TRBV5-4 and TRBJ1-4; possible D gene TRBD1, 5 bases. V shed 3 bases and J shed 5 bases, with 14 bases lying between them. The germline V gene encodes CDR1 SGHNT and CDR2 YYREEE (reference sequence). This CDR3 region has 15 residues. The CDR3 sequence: CASSSRQRGNEKLFF. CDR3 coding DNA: TGTGCCAGCAGCTCCCGACAGCGGGGGAATGAAAAACTGTTTTTT. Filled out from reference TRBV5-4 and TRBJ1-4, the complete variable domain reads ETGVTQSPTHLIKTRGQQVTLRCSSQSGHNTVSWYQQALGQGPQFIFQYYREEENGRGNFPPRFSGLQFPNYSSELNVNALELDDSALYLCASSSRQRGNEKLFFGSGTQLSVL.

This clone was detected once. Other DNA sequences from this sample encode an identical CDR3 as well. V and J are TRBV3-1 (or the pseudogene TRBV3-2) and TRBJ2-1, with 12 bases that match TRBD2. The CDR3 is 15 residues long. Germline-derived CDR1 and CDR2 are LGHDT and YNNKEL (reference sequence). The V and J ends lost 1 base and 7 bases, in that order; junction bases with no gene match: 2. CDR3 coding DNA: TGTGCCAGCAGCCAAGGCCTAGCGGGAGGGAATGAGCAGTTCTTC. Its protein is CASSQGLAGGNEQFF.

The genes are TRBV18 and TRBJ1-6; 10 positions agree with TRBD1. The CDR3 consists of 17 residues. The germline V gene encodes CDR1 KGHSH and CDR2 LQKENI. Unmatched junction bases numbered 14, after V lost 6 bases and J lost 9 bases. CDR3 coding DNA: TGTGCCAGCTCCCTCTCCGCCGGGGGACAGGGGAGTTCACCCCTCCACTTT. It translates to CASSLSAGGQGSSPLHF.